Following are 26 T cell receptor beta chains from one sample sequenced in a study of blood T cell repertoires in COVID-19. The protocol was immunoSEQ multiplex PCR, while the TCRdb copy is restricted to in-frame clones and leaves out a portion. The sample shows roughly 150,000 clones, roughly 80% of them seen only once. Sequencing input: peripheral blood. Receptors originate from an older man with active or convalescent COVID-19.

The gene calls are TRBV19 and TRBJ2-7; the match to TRBD1 covers 9 bases. The germline V gene has CDR1 LNHDA and CDR2 SQIVND (reference sequence). CDR3 length equals 15 residues. With V trimmed by 6 bases and J by 6 bases, 12 bases remained unmatched. Written as DNA, the CDR3 is TGTGCCAGTAGACAACAGACAGGGGGTGACTTCGAGCAGTACTTC. Protein: CASRQQTGGDFEQYF.

The J gene is TRBJ1-6, the V gene TRBV6-5, with D possibly being TRBD1 (5 bases). The CDR3 has 15 residues. V was trimmed by 1 base and J by 6 bases, leaving 10 bases between them. Germline V gene sequence: CDR1 MNHEY, CDR2 SVGAGI. CDR3 sequence: CASSYFDSGNSPLHF. Here the CDR3 DNA reads TGTGCCAGCAGTTACTTTGACAGTGGTAATTCACCCCTCCACTTT.

The gene calls are TRBV4-3 and TRBJ1-3; 7 bases are shared with TRBD1. Germline values: CDR1 LGHNA, CDR2 YSLEER. Trimming at V came to 0 bases and at J to 4 bases, leaving 3 bases not matched to a gene. The CDR3 loop spans 15 amino acids. CDR3 bases: TGCGCCAGCAGCCAAGAGGGGACAGCAGGAAACACCATATATTTT. Translation gives CASSQEGTAGNTIYF.

The chain uses TRBV6-6 and TRBJ2-2; the match to TRBD1 covers 7 bases. The CDR3 is 15 amino acids. V was pared by 5 bases and J by 5 bases, with 8 bases of the junction left unmatched. Per the germline V gene, CDR1 is MNHNY and CDR2 is SVGAGI (reference sequence). The CDR3: CASSIPGQSTGELFF. CDR3 coding DNA: TGTGCCAGCAGTATTCCGGGACAGTCGACCGGGGAGCTGTTTTTT.

The chain has TRBV29-1 and TRBJ2-1; perhaps TRBD1 as D (6 bases). Germline CDR1 and CDR2: SQVTM and ANQGSEA. The CDR3 covers 17 residues. V lost 0 bases, J lost 3 bases, and 18 bases lay in between. Here the CDR3 DNA reads TGCAGCGTTGAAGATTATTACGGGGTAGGGGGCTACAATGAGCAGTTCTTC. It yields the protein CSVEDYYGVGGYNEQFF.

The gene calls are TRBV2 and TRBJ1-1, with 8 bases that match TRBD1. The CDR3 runs 11 residues. V was clipped by 9 bases and J by 4 bases; unmatched bases: 1. Germline CDR1 and CDR2: SNHLY and FYNNEI. The CDR3 protein is CARQGATEAFF. The CDR3 bases are TGTGCCAGGCAGGGGGCCACTGAAGCTTTCTTT.

This chain uses TRBV5-5 with TRBJ1-2; TRBD1 might be the D (5 bases). Trimming pared 7 bases from V and 5 bases from J, leaving 24 bases between. The germline CDR1 and CDR2 sequences are SGHKS and YYEKEE (reference sequence). This CDR3 comprises 16 residues. Written as DNA, the CDR3 is TGTGCCAGCGAGCTTGAAGGGATAGGGGCCTGGTATGGCTACACCTTC. This gives the protein CASELEGIGAWYGYTF. The full variable domain, completed using reference TRBV5-5 and TRBJ1-2, is DAGVTQSPTHLIKTRGQQVTLRCSPISGHKSVSWYQQVLGQGPQFIFQYYEKEERGRGNFPDRFSARQFPNYSSELNVNALLLGDSALYLCASELEGIGAWYGYTFGSGTRLTVV.

V gene TRBV9 combines with J gene TRBJ2-5; 10 nucleotides align to TRBD2. This CDR3 is 15 amino acids long. CDR1 and CDR2 (germline): SGDLS, YYNGEE. J lost 5 bases, V lost 2 bases, and 6 bases had no gene match. In nucleotides, the CDR3 is TGTGCCAGCAGCGTCAGCGGGAGGGCCCAGGAGACCCAGTACTTC. It translates to CASSVSGRAQETQYF.

J is TRBJ1-5 and V is TRBV6-5; D unclear. Germline CDR1 MNHEY, CDR2 SVGAGI. The V gene lost 7 bases and the J gene lost 6 bases, with 16 bases spanning the gap. The CDR3 runs to 14 residues. CDR3 region: CASIRQFRGQPQHF. DNA for the CDR3: TGTGCCAGCATCCGGCAATTTCGGGGTCAGCCCCAGCATTTT.

The V call is TRBV7-2, the J call TRBJ2-5; the match to TRBD1 covers 10 bases. This CDR3 spans 14 amino acids. From germline, CDR1 is SGHTA and CDR2 FQGNSA. Trimming removed 1 base from V and 5 bases from J; junction bases left unmatched: 1. The CDR3: CASSLGQGAETQYF. The DNA of the CDR3 is TGTGCCAGCAGCTTAGGACAGGGGGCCGAGACCCAGTACTTC.

The gene calls are TRBV24-1 and TRBJ2-1; TRBD1 might be the D (5 bases). This CDR3 comprises 15 residues. Germline CDR1 and CDR2: KGHDR and SFDVKD. Trimming cost V 2 bases and J 4 bases, with 11 bases left between them. As DNA, the CDR3 is TGTGCCACCAGTGATTCCAGGGTCGATTACAATGAGCAGTTCTTC. This sequence encodes CATSDSRVDYNEQFF.

The rearrangement links TRBV30 to TRBJ2-3; 10 positions match TRBD2. V gave up 2 bases and J gave up 7 bases; unmatched junction bases: 6. The CDR3 has 14 amino acids. Germline CDR1 GTSNPN, CDR2 SVGIG (reference sequence). Here the CDR3 reads CAWSRASGSYTQYF. CDR3 in DNA: TGTGCCTGGAGTCGGGCTAGCGGGAGTTATACGCAGTATTTT.

The chain couples TRBV18 to TRBJ1-2; a possible D gene is TRBD1 (5 bases). The CDR3 runs 14 residues. V was trimmed by 4 bases and J by 3 bases, leaving 12 bases between them. The germline gives CDR1 KGHSH, CDR2 LQKENI. The CDR3 sequence: CASSRTVGDYGYTF. The CDR3 DNA reads as TGTGCCAGCTCACGCACCGTAGGGGACTATGGCTACACCTTC.

The V gene is TRBV2, the J gene TRBJ1-5, with TRBD1 identical over 9 bases. Germline V CDR1 and CDR2: SNHLY, FYNNEI. With V trimmed by 7 bases and J by 0 bases, 7 bases remained unmatched. The CDR3 covers 16 residues. The CDR3 bases are TGTGCCAGCATCCGGGACAGGGATTATAGCAATCAGCCCCAGCATTTT. It yields the protein CASIRDRDYSNQPQHF.

The genes are TRBV18 and TRBJ2-3; tentatively, D is TRBD2 (5 bases). CDR1 and CDR2 from the germline V gene are KGHSH and LQKENI. V was shortened by 0 bases and J by 1 base, with 8 bases between the two germline ends. The CDR3 is 15 amino acids. CDR3 sequence reads: CASSPPFGGTDTQYF. CDR3 nucleotides: TGTGCCAGCTCACCACCTTTCGGGGGCACAGATACGCAGTATTTT.

The rearrangement joins TRBV7-9 to TRBJ1-4; D gene unclear. With 0 bases removed from V and 8 bases from J, the gap between germline ends came to 13 bases. This CDR3 spans 15 amino acids. Germline V gene data show CDR1 as SEHNR and CDR2 as FQNEAQ (reference sequence). CDR3 protein: CASSLAGSRFEKLFF. In nucleotides, the CDR3 is TGTGCCAGCAGCTTAGCGGGGAGTCGGTTCGAAAAACTGTTTTTT.

The chain uses TRBV29-1 and TRBJ2-2, with D perhaps TRBD2 (5 bases). V gave up 4 bases and J gave up 3 bases, with 9 bases separating them. This CDR3 region has 13 residues. Germline CDR1 reads SQVTM; CDR2 reads ANQGSEA. The CDR3 reads CSVGGGYTGELFF. The CDR3 region has the DNA TGCAGCGTTGGAGGCGGGTACACCGGGGAGCTGTTTTTT.

This chain uses TRBV27 with TRBJ2-7, with D maybe TRBD1 (5 bases). Germline CDR1 and CDR2: MNHEY and SMNVEV (reference sequence). The CDR3 is 15 amino acids. With 3 bases removed from V and 7 bases from J, the gap between germline ends came to 19 bases. CDR3 DNA: TGTGCCAGCAGTTTGCGAGAGACAGTAATCCGGGAGCAGTACTTC. This codes for CASSLRETVIREQYF.

The chain has TRBV18 and TRBJ2-3; TRBD1 matches at 11 bases. CDR1 is KGHSH and CDR2 is LQKENI in the germline V gene. Trimming cost V 2 bases and J 5 bases; bases outside gene matches: 3. The CDR3 is made up of 15 amino acids. As DNA, the CDR3 is TGTGCCAGCTCACCAGGACAGGGGGCTATAGATACGCAGTATTTT. Its translation is CASSPGQGAIDTQYF.

The CDR3 sequence: CASSRGSGYGYTF. The CDR3 DNA reads as TGTGCCAGCAGCAGGGGGTCTGGCTATGGCTACACCTTC. The rearrangement joins TRBV6-4 to TRBJ1-2; 7 bases are shared with TRBD1. CDR1 MRHNA and CDR2 SNTAGT come from the germline V gene. The CDR3 spans 13 residues. V lost 6 bases and J lost 4; bases outside the gene matches: 5.

The rearrangement links TRBV19 to TRBJ2-1; a weak D match, TRBD1 (5 bases). Trimming shortened V by 3 bases and J by 8 bases, and 11 bases separated the two germline ends. Per germline, CDR1 LNHDA and CDR2 SQIVND (reference sequence). The CDR3 has 13 amino acids. CDR3 nucleotides: TGTGCCAGTAGTATCTCAGGCAGGGATGAGCAGTTCTTC. Translated, it gives CASSISGRDEQFF.

The rearrangement links TRBV25-1 to TRBJ2-5; 11 bases match TRBD2. Germline CDR1 MGHDK, CDR2 SYGVNS. With V trimmed by 4 bases and J by 4 bases, 2 bases remained unmatched. The CDR3 is 14 residues long. CDR3 coding DNA: TGTGCCAGCAGTGGACTAGCGGGAAGAGAGACCCAGTACTTC. Amino acids: CASSGLAGRETQYF.

This clone was detected once. Different DNA sequences within this sample yield the same CDR3. The rearrangement joins TRBV7-8 to TRBJ1-2; the D gene is possibly TRBD1 (5 bases). There are 13 residues in the CDR3. V was trimmed by 5 bases and J by 0 bases, leaving 7 bases between them. The germline CDR1 and CDR2 sequences are SGHVS and FQNEAQ. The CDR3 region is CASSLTANYGYTF. For the CDR3, the DNA is TGTGCCAGCAGCCTGACAGCTAACTATGGCTACACCTTC.

The chain joins TRBV5-1 to TRBJ2-1; 7 bases map to TRBD2. The length of the CDR3 is 14 residues. The V and J ends lost 4 bases and 6 bases, in that order; junction bases with no gene match: 7. Germline loops: CDR1 SGHRS, CDR2 YFSETQ. The CDR3 loop is CASSGGVRSNEQFF. Written as DNA, the CDR3 is TGCGCCAGCAGCGGGGGGGTCAGGAGCAATGAGCAGTTCTTC. Combining the CDR3 with reference TRBV5-1 and TRBJ2-1 gives the whole variable domain KAGVTQTPRYLIKTRGQQVTLSCSPISGHRSVSWYQQTPGQGLQFLFEYFSETQRNKGNFPGRFSGRQFSNSRSEMNVSTLELGDSALYLCASSGGVRSNEQFFGPGTRLTVL.

This chain joins TRBV12-3 or TRBV12-4 and TRBJ2-2; weak D call: TRBD1 (6 bases). The length of the CDR3 is 13 residues. V lost 6 bases and J 1 base, leaving 6 bases between the germline ends. CDR3 sequence (DNA): TGTGCCAGCAGACAGGGGAACACCGGGGAGCTGTTTTTT. Amino acid sequence: CASRQGNTGELFF.

This chain uses TRBV7-8 with TRBJ1-2, with D tentatively TRBD1 (6 bases). This CDR3 has 13 residues. V was trimmed by 5 bases and J by 8 bases, leaving 15 bases between them. CDR1 and CDR2 from the germline V gene are SGHVS and FQNEAQ. The CDR3 sequence: CASSRGPQGGYTF. The CDR3 bases are TGTGCCAGCAGCAGAGGTCCACAGGGAGGCTACACCTTC.